This record looks at one T cell receptor beta chain sequence and its context. The entry originates in a study of blood T cell repertoires in COVID-19. Study at large: Samples representing acute and convalescent COVID-19 were sourced from the United States, Italy and Spain. Nucleic acid was either cDNA or gDNA, and it came from T cells, B-cell-depleted T cells, or PBMCs.

Per the germline V gene, CDR1 is MGHRA and CDR2 is YSYEKL. V was pared by 4 bases and J by 2 bases, with 18 bases between. This CDR3 spans 18 amino acids. Per the study methods: Reference gene primer amplification gave nucleated cell count estimates. Assay used: immunoSEQ multiplex PCR; TCRdb lists only in-frame clones, some missing. D and trimming were read from the DNA, whereas the V and J calls and clone size are those reported in that table. This sample has fewer than 250,000 clones, with 80% to 90% found just once. The rearrangement uses TRBV4-1 and TRBJ2-6, with D possibly TRBD1 on 7 matching bases. The material sequenced was peripheral blood. The receptor comes from a man aged 40-49 years with acute or convalescent COVID-19. The CDR3 nucleotides read TGCGCCAGCAGCCCCTCCGGCCAGGGGGGAACTGGGGCCAACGTCCTGACTTTC. Protein product: CASSPSGQGGTGANVLTF.